The 30 T cell receptor beta chains given below trace back to one sample, sequenced in a study of cytomegalovirus exposure and HLA in healthy donors. The PCR ran on 60 Vbeta and 13 Jbeta primers. Using immunoSEQ multiplex PCR, the repertoire was profiled, and TCRdb retains in-frame clones only, with some absent. The sample has approximately 84,000 clones, about 75% seen once. The source material was PBMCs. The receptors were sampled from a man between 35 and 55 years old in good health and CMV-seronegative.

CDR3 residues: CASSPEGGSAFF. CDR3 DNA sequence: TGTGCCAGCAGCCCGGAGGGAGGGAGCGCTTTCTTT. The chain employs TRBV5-4 and TRBJ1-1; no clear D gene. CDR1 is SGHNT and CDR2 is YYREEE in the germline V gene (reference sequence). V was shortened by 4 bases and J by 11 bases, with 15 bases between the two germline ends. This CDR3 has 12 amino acids.

The chain links TRBV5-4 to TRBJ2-7, with 7 bases matching TRBD2. V lost 1 base, J lost 1 base, and 2 bases stayed unmatched. The CDR3 covers 14 residues. Germline V lookup: CDR1 SGHNT, CDR2 YYREEE (reference sequence). The CDR3 protein is CASSLSGGSYEQYF. CDR3 sequence (DNA): TGTGCCAGCAGCTTGTCCGGGGGGTCCTACGAGCAGTACTTC. Filled out from reference TRBV5-4 and TRBJ2-7, the complete variable domain reads ETGVTQSPTHLIKTRGQQVTLRCSSQSGHNTVSWYQQALGQGPQFIFQYYREEENGRGNFPPRFSGLQFPNYSSELNVNALELDDSALYLCASSLSGGSYEQYFGPGTRLTVT.

This clone appeared a few times. The rearrangement links TRBV6-1 to TRBJ2-6; TRBD2 matches at 7 bases. CDR1 is MNHNS, CDR2 SASEGT, per germline. The CDR3 is 18 residues long. With 2 bases clipped from V and 1 base from J, the junction kept 8 bases outside the gene matches. This chain's CDR3 is CASSESSFGGSGANVLTF. CDR3 bases: TGTGCCAGCAGTGAAAGCTCGTTCGGGGGGTCTGGGGCCAACGTCCTGACTTTC.

J is TRBJ1-5 and V is TRBV5-1, with D maybe TRBD1 (6 bases). V was clipped by 1 base and J by 3 bases, with 11 bases between them. CDR1 and CDR2 from the germline V gene are SGHRS and YFSETQ. CDR3 length: 15 residues. The CDR3 sequence: CASSLIRDTNQPQHF. CDR3 nucleotide sequence: TGCGCCAGCAGCTTGATCCGGGACACCAATCAGCCCCAGCATTTT.

On this clone itself: An end of the junction does not agree with germline; a read error may underlie this. The V gene is TRBV6-1, the J gene TRBJ1-5; 10 nucleotides line up with TRBD1. The CDR3 extends over 17 amino acids. From germline, CDR1 is MNHNS and CDR2 SASEGT. CDR3 sequence reads: CVSSGYMTGGADQPQHF. In DNA form, the CDR3 reads TGTGTCAGCAGTGGCTACATGACAGGGGGCGCTGATCAGCCCCAGCATTTT.

The rearrangement joins TRBV28 to TRBJ2-7, with 7 positions matching TRBD1. The germline gives CDR1 MDHEN, CDR2 SYDVKM. The CDR3 sequence is 16 residues long. The junction had 13 bases not matched to a gene; V was cut back by 5 bases and J by 3 bases. The CDR3 spells CASSLLTGANNYEQYF. CDR3 nucleotides: TGTGCCAGCAGTCTCCTTACAGGGGCGAACAACTACGAGCAGTACTTC. Variable domain in full (rest from reference TRBV28 and TRBJ2-7): DVKVTQSSRYLVKRTGEKVFLECVQDMDHENMFWYRQDPGLGLRLIYFSYDVKMKEKGDIPEGYSVSREKKERFSLILESASTNQTSMYLCASSLLTGANNYEQYFGPGTRLTVT.

This sequence joins TRBV4-2 and TRBJ2-2; TRBD2 might be the D (6 bases). The CDR3 totals 17 residues. The germline gives CDR1 LGHNA, CDR2 YNFKEQ. Trimming removed 1 base from V and 7 bases from J, with 19 bases in between. The CDR3 coding sequence is TGTGCCAGCAGCCAAGGACTAGTGCCCCGTTGGGTCGGGGAGCTGTTTTTT. This sequence encodes CASSQGLVPRWVGELFF.

The chain joins TRBV5-6 to TRBJ1-2, with 8 bases lining up with TRBD1. With V trimmed by 1 base and J by 2 bases, 7 bases remained unmatched. There are 16 residues in the CDR3. Germline lookup yields CDR1 SGHDT and CDR2 YYEEEE. CDR3 residues: CASSLLGQEYNYGYTF. CDR3 DNA sequence: TGTGCCAGCAGCTTGTTGGGACAGGAATACAACTATGGCTACACCTTC. Using reference TRBV5-6 and TRBJ1-2 for the parts outside the CDR3, the full variable domain is DAGVTQSPTHLIKTRGQQVTLRCSPKSGHDTVSWYQQALGQGPQFIFQYYEEEERQRGNFPDRFSGHQFPNYSSELNVNALLLGDSALYLCASSLLGQEYNYGYTFGSGTRLTVV.

The rearrangement uses TRBV2 and TRBJ1-3, with 7 bases lining up with TRBD1. The CDR3 totals 14 residues. Per the germline V gene, CDR1 is SNHLY and CDR2 is FYNNEI. The trim removed 5 bases at V and 3 bases at J, leaving 4 bases unmatched. CDR3 nucleotide sequence: TGTGCCAGCAGTACGGGACAGAGTGGAAACACCATATATTTT. Translation: CASSTGQSGNTIYF.

The gene calls are TRBV4-1 and TRBJ2-7, with TRBD2 as a possible D gene (5 bases). Per germline, CDR1 MGHRA and CDR2 YSYEKL. The CDR3 loop spans 13 amino acids. The V end was cut by 0 bases, the J end by 9 bases, with 12 bases between. CDR3: CASSQDGTRVQYF. CDR3 bases: TGCGCCAGCAGCCAAGATGGAACGCGGGTGCAGTACTTC.

A single count supports this clone. The chain joins TRBV7-8 to TRBJ2-7, with TRBD1 matching over 9 bases. The trim removed 0 bases at V and 1 base at J, leaving 4 bases unmatched. CDR3 size: 16 residues. In germline, CDR1 is SGHVS, CDR2 FQNEAQ. CDR3 nucleotides: TGTGCCAGCAGCTTAGCGGGGGGGACAGGGTCCTACGAGCAGTACTTC. Its translation: CASSLAGGTGSYEQYF.

This CDR3 reads CASSPLGQGTSYEQYF. CDR3 nucleotide sequence: TGTGCCAGCTCACCCCTCGGACAGGGTACGTCCTACGAGCAGTACTTC. The rearrangement uses TRBV18 and TRBJ2-7; the match to TRBD1 covers 8 bases. The trim removed 3 bases at V and 1 base at J, leaving 8 bases unmatched. The CDR3 has 16 residues. Germline-derived CDR1 and CDR2 are KGHSH and LQKENI.

J is TRBJ1-3 and V is TRBV7-9; unclear D gene. With 6 bases removed from V and 4 bases from J, the gap between germline ends came to 13 bases. Germline CDR1 reads SEHNR; CDR2 reads FQNEAQ (reference sequence). CDR3 length: 14 residues. This CDR3 is CASRNPLNGNTIYF. In nucleotides, the CDR3 is TGTGCCAGCAGGAATCCACTCAACGGAAACACCATATATTTT.

The chain employs TRBV29-1 and TRBJ2-7; a weak D match, TRBD2 (6 bases). Germline-derived CDR1 and CDR2 are SQVTM and ANQGSEA. The CDR3 consists of 11 residues. V lost 4 bases and J 6 bases, leaving 10 bases between the germline ends. The CDR3, as DNA: TGCAGCGTTGCGGAGGGTCGCGAGCAGTACTTC. It translates to CSVAEGREQYF.

CDR3 sequence reads: CASSLTGTGNTEAFF. In DNA, the CDR3 is TGTGCCAGCAGCTTAACCGGGACAGGGAACACTGAAGCTTTCTTT. The V and J genes are TRBV5-6 and TRBJ1-1; 8 bases map to TRBD1. The germline V gene encodes CDR1 SGHDT and CDR2 YYEEEE. Trimming removed 2 bases from V and 1 base from J; junction bases left unmatched: 4. This CDR3 is built from 15 residues.

The chain has TRBV7-2 and TRBJ1-1; 7 bases are shared with TRBD1. Per the germline V gene, CDR1 is SGHTA and CDR2 is FQGNSA. V lost 6 bases to trimming and J lost 10 bases; unmatched junction nucleotides: 11. The CDR3 consists of 13 residues. The CDR3 DNA reads as TGTGCCAGCAGTCAACCCCTGACAGGGAGAGCTTTCTTT. Translation: CASSQPLTGRAFF. Complete variable domain (other parts from reference TRBV7-2 and TRBJ1-1): GAGVSQSPSNKVTEKGKDVELRCDPISGHTALYWYRQSLGQGLEFLIYFQGNSAPDKSGLPSDRFSAERTGGSVSTLTIQRTQQEDSAVYLCASSQPLTGRAFFGQGTRLTVV.

The chain's CDR3 is CASSAPGGVGTGELFF. CDR3 sequence (DNA): TGTGCCAGTAGTGCCCCCGGGGGGGTAGGCACCGGGGAGCTGTTTTTT. J is TRBJ2-2 and V is TRBV19; TRBD2 matches at 8 bases. V shed 5 bases and J 4 bases; nucleotides not matched to a gene: 9. Germline CDR1 reads LNHDA; CDR2 reads SQIVND (reference sequence). CDR3 length: 16 residues.

V usage is TRBV7-3 and J usage is TRBJ1-1; TRBD1 might be the D (5 bases). This CDR3 has 15 residues. V was cut by 5 bases and J by 0 bases, with 13 bases left in between. Germline V gene lookup returns CDR1 SGHTA and CDR2 FQGTGA. The CDR3, as DNA: TGTGCCAGCAGCCCCGGGGGGGGGATGAACACTGAAGCTTTCTTT. It translates to CASSPGGGMNTEAFF. Drawing the rest from reference TRBV7-3 and TRBJ1-1, the complete variable domain is GAGVSQTPSNKVTEKGKYVELRCDPISGHTALYWYRQSLGQGPEFLIYFQGTGAADDSGLPNDRFFAVRPEGSVSTLKIQRTERGDSAVYLCASSPGGGMNTEAFFGQGTRLTVV.

The chain combines TRBV6-6 with TRBJ2-1; perhaps TRBD1 as D (6 bases). This CDR3 has 14 residues. Per germline, CDR1 MNHNY and CDR2 SVGAGI (reference sequence). V lost 4 bases and J 7 bases, leaving 14 bases between the germline ends. The CDR3 nucleotides are TGTGCCAGCAGTTTTATTCGGGACACAAATGAGCAGTTCTTC. Amino acid sequence: CASSFIRDTNEQFF.

This clone was counted only a few times. The V gene is TRBV6-1, the J gene TRBJ1-3; D is possibly TRBD1 (6 bases). V lost 2 bases and J lost 2, with 10 bases in between. Per germline, CDR1 MNHNS and CDR2 SASEGT. This CDR3 spans 15 amino acids. The CDR3 DNA follows: TGTGCCAGCAGTGAACGACGGACAGCTGGAAACACCATATATTTT. As protein: CASSERRTAGNTIYF.

This rearrangement joins TRBV5-1 to TRBJ2-4; TRBD1 might be the D (5 bases). Looked up from germline, CDR1 is SGHRS and CDR2 is YFSETQ. With 0 bases removed from V and 4 bases from J, the gap between germline ends came to 14 bases. CDR3 length equals 16 residues. This CDR3 reads CASSLEPRQGKNIQYF. CDR3 nucleotides: TGCGCCAGCAGCTTGGAGCCTCGGCAGGGTAAAAACATTCAGTACTTC.

This clone was picked up one time. J is TRBJ1-2 and V is TRBV28; tentatively, D is TRBD1 (5 bases). Germline-derived CDR1 and CDR2 are MDHEN and SYDVKM. V dropped 6 bases and J dropped 0 bases, with 17 bases sitting between them. This CDR3 has 16 residues. CDR3 in amino acids: CASSPMGTASNYGYTF. The DNA of the CDR3 is TGTGCCAGCAGCCCAATGGGGACTGCCTCTAACTATGGCTACACCTTC.

The chain has TRBV5-1 and TRBJ1-2; D is possibly TRBD1 (6 bases). This CDR3 spans 14 amino acids. Trimming removed 4 bases from V and 6 bases from J, with 16 bases in between. Per germline, CDR1 SGHRS and CDR2 YFSETQ. The CDR3 DNA sequence: TGCGCCAGCAGCGTACTACAGGGTGGAGATGGCTACACCTTC. This sequence encodes CASSVLQGGDGYTF.

The V gene is TRBV6-5, the J gene TRBJ1-1, with 8 bases aligning to TRBD1. The CDR3 covers 14 residues. Germline-derived CDR1 and CDR2 are MNHEY and SVGAGI. J gave up 1 base and V 6 bases, and 4 bases lay outside the gene matches. CDR3 sequence: CASSLGQGNTEAFF. The DNA of the CDR3 is TGTGCCAGCAGCCTCGGACAGGGGAACACTGAAGCTTTCTTT.

This chain uses TRBV6-5 with TRBJ1-1, with D maybe TRBD1 (6 bases). The CDR3 is made up of 15 amino acids. The V end was cut by 6 bases, the J end by 4 bases, with 18 bases between. Germline CDR1 and CDR2: MNHEY and SVGAGI. The DNA for the CDR3 is TGTGCCAGCAGCGGTAATTTCGGGACACTCACTGAAGCTTTCTTT. This gives the protein CASSGNFGTLTEAFF.

Turning to this clone: A junction boundary mismatches the germline segment, possibly from a read error. This chain connects TRBV6-4 to TRBJ2-1, with a weak D call TRBD1 (5 bases). The CDR3 has 14 residues. Germline CDR1 MRHNA, CDR2 SNTAGT. The CDR3 spells CASSPGVQGNEQLF. In DNA, the CDR3 is TGTGCCAGCAGTCCGGGCGTGCAGGGCAATGAGCAGCTCTTC.

This clone appeared once. This chain joins TRBV6-1 and TRBJ1-1; no reliable D call. The V and J ends lost 2 bases and 2 bases respectively, with 9 bases between them. The CDR3 contains 14 residues. Looked up from germline, CDR1 is MNHNS and CDR2 is SASEGT. The CDR3 is CASSEIYSNTEAFF. The CDR3 nucleotides are TGTGCCAGCAGTGAAATTTACAGCAACACTGAAGCTTTCTTT.

The chain is built from TRBV18 and TRBJ2-7; D possibly corresponds to TRBD1 (6 bases). Trimming removed 0 bases at V and 3 bases at J, with 9 bases between. The CDR3 sequence is 14 residues long. Germline V lookup: CDR1 KGHSH, CDR2 LQKENI. CDR3: CASSPPRGGYEQYF. The CDR3 nucleotides read TGTGCCAGCTCACCACCGCGAGGGGGCTACGAGCAGTACTTC.

V and J are TRBV5-1 and TRBJ1-2; tentatively, D is TRBD1 (6 bases). This CDR3 is 15 amino acids long. Deletions cut 3 bases from V and 3 bases from J, with 15 bases between. Germline V gives CDR1 SGHRS, CDR2 YFSETQ. CDR3 DNA sequence: TGCGCCAGCAGCTCCTTACAGGGCTCGGACTATGGCTACACCTTC. This translates into CASSSLQGSDYGYTF.

The chain is built from TRBV9 and TRBJ1-2; D is possibly TRBD1 (5 bases). This CDR3 is 13 amino acids long. Looked up from germline, CDR1 is SGDLS and CDR2 is YYNGEE. Deletions cut 2 bases from V and 7 bases from J, with 12 bases between. The CDR3 DNA sequence: TGTGCCAGCAGCGTGTCCTCAGGGTTTGGCTACACCTTC. Its translation: CASSVSSGFGYTF.